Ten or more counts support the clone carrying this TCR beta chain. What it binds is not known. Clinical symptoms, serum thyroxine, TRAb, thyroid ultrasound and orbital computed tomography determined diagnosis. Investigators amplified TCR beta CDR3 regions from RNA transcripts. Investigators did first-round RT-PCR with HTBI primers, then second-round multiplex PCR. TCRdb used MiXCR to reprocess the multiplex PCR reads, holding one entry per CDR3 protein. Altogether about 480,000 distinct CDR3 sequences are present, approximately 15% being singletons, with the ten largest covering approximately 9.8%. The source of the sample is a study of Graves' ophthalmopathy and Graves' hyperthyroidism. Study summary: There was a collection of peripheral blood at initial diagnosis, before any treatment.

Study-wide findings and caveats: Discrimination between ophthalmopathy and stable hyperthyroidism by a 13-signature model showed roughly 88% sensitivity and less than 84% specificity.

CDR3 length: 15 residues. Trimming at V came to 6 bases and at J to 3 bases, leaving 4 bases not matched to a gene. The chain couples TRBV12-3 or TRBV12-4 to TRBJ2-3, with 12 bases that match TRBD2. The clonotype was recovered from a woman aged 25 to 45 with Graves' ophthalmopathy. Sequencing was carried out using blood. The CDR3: CASRRLAGATDTQYF. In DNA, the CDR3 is TGTGCCAGCAGACGACTAGCGGGGGCTACAGATACGCAGTATTTT.